The 18 T cell receptor beta chains below come from one sample, sequenced in a study of CD8 T cells in ankylosing spondylitis. In TCRdb, the 5' RACE reads were re-called with MiXCR into one record per CDR3 protein. Of around 280,000 distinct CDR3 sequences listed, 15% to 25% are singletons. Sample: blood, either unsorted or a sorted T cell fraction (not recorded which). Source of these receptors: a male donor with ankylosing spondylitis or in good health (not recorded which).

At least ten counts were recorded for this clonotype. The CDR3 DNA reads as TGCGCCAGCAGCCCCGGAGTAGGGTTTAATAGCAATCAGCCCCAGCATTTT. As protein: CASSPGVGFNSNQPQHF. This chain uses TRBV5-1 with TRBJ1-5; D unclear. The CDR3 has 17 amino acids. Germline V gene sequence: CDR1 SGHRS, CDR2 YFSETQ. V was cut by 4 bases and J by 0 bases, with 17 bases left in between.

The rearrangement joins TRBV4-1 to TRBJ2-3; possibly TRBD2 for D (5 bases). Germline V gives CDR1 MGHRA, CDR2 YSYEKL. The CDR3 runs to 17 residues. Trimming removed 3 bases from V and 2 bases from J, with 18 bases in between. CDR3 in DNA: TGCGCCAGCAGCCACTATGGAGGCTTTGAACCCACAGATACGCAGTATTTT. Translated, it gives CASSHYGGFEPTDTQYF.

The chain uses TRBV29-1 and TRBJ2-5, with D uncertain. Germline CDR1 reads SQVTM; CDR2 reads ANQGSEA. With 1 base removed from V and 4 bases from J, the gap between germline ends came to 7 bases. This CDR3 spans 12 amino acids. The DNA for the CDR3 is TGCAGCGTTGAAGTGGGTTTAGAGACCCAGTACTTC. Translating it yields CSVEVGLETQYF.

A few counts support this clonotype. This chain connects TRBV12-3 or TRBV12-4 to TRBJ2-2; TRBD1 aligns across 10 bases. The CDR3 spans 16 residues. The V and J ends lost 5 bases and 7 bases, in that order; junction bases with no gene match: 10. The CDR3 nucleotides read TGTGCCAGCAGTGACCCTCGACAGGGGGCTCGCGGGGAGCTGTTTTTT. It yields the protein CASSDPRQGARGELFF.

This chain links TRBV12-3 or TRBV12-4 with TRBJ1-4, with D uncertain. The CDR3 sequence is 14 residues long. Trimming removed 6 bases from V and 10 bases from J, with 18 bases in between. The chain's CDR3 is CASRPGRGFGKLFF. In DNA, the CDR3 is TGTGCCAGCAGACCCGGGCGCGGGTTCGGAAAACTGTTTTTT.

This rearrangement joins TRBV12-3 or TRBV12-4 to TRBJ2-6; D perhaps matches TRBD2 (5 bases). Trimming left V 4 bases short and J 0 bases short, with 13 bases between. The CDR3 is 17 amino acids. The DNA of the CDR3 is TGTGCCAGCAGTTACGCGGGTATGCTCTCTGGGGCCAACGTCCTGACTTTC. This translates into CASSYAGMLSGANVLTF.

This clonotype has only a few counts. The rearrangement joins TRBV12-3 or TRBV12-4 to TRBJ2-1, with 8 bases identical to TRBD2. The CDR3 covers 13 residues. V shed 2 bases and J 7 bases; nucleotides not matched to a gene: 1. The CDR3 DNA sequence: TGTGCCAGCAGTTTAACTAGCGGTAATGAGCAGTTCTTC. It yields the protein CASSLTSGNEQFF.

The V and J genes are TRBV6-1 and TRBJ2-2; D call uncertain. Germline assignment: CDR1 MNHNS and CDR2 SASEGT. This CDR3 contains 15 residues. The V end lost 1 base, the J end lost 5 bases, and 11 bases lay between the germline ends. The CDR3 loop is CASSEGTFGTGELFF. CDR3 DNA: TGTGCCAGCAGTGAAGGAACCTTTGGTACCGGGGAGCTGTTTTTT.

This clonotype has only a few counts. V usage is TRBV12-3 or TRBV12-4 and J usage is TRBJ2-1; D is possibly TRBD2 (6 bases). The CDR3 length is 16 residues. V dropped 6 bases and J dropped 9 bases, with 24 bases sitting between them. The CDR3 nucleotides read TGTGCCAGCAGCGCGGGAAGGGACGGGCCTTCGGGTGAGCAGTTCTTC. This sequence encodes CASSAGRDGPSGEQFF.

The chain employs TRBV19 and TRBJ2-3; tentatively, D is TRBD1 (6 bases). The CDR3 spans 17 residues. Trimming removed 5 bases at V and 3 bases at J, with 21 bases between. The germline V gene encodes CDR1 LNHDA and CDR2 SQIVND (reference sequence). The CDR3 DNA follows: TGTGCCAGTAGTGCAAAACTACAGGGTTTTGGAACAGATACGCAGTATTTT. Its translation: CASSAKLQGFGTDTQYF.

This clonotype was seen ten or more times. In nucleotides, the CDR3 is TGTGCCAGCTCAACTAGCGGGAGGGCGGGTGAGCAGTACGTC. Protein sequence: CASSTSGRAGEQYV. This chain joins TRBV28 and TRBJ2-7, with TRBD2 identical over 13 bases. CDR3 length equals 14 residues. V shed 8 bases and J 7 bases; nucleotides not matched to a gene: 8. Germline CDR1 is MDHEN and CDR2 is SYDVKM.

This clonotype was picked up a small number of times. V gene TRBV12-3 or TRBV12-4 combines with J gene TRBJ2-1; the D gene is possibly TRBD2 (6 bases). CDR3 length equals 13 residues. Trimming removed 2 bases at V and 6 bases at J, with 8 bases between. CDR3 protein: CASSLRGSNEQFF. Written as DNA, the CDR3 is TGTGCCAGCAGTTTACGGGGGAGCAATGAGCAGTTCTTC.

The V call is TRBV7-9, the J call TRBJ2-5; a weak D match, TRBD2 (5 bases). In germline, CDR1 is SEHNR, CDR2 FQNEAQ (reference sequence). The V and J ends lost 1 base and 5 bases respectively, with 8 bases between them. The CDR3 contains 13 residues. The CDR3 sequence: CASSLVWEETQYF. The CDR3 DNA reads as TGTGCCAGCAGCTTAGTTTGGGAGGAGACCCAGTACTTC.

This clonotype appeared many times. This chain links TRBV29-1 with TRBJ1-4; D is undetermined. Germline CDR1 reads SQVTM; CDR2 reads ANQGSEA. Trimming left V 2 bases short and J 5 bases short, with 3 bases between. This CDR3 is built from 11 residues. The CDR3 DNA follows: TGCAGCGTTGAAACGAATGAAAAACTGTTTTTT. Its protein is CSVETNEKLFF.

This clonotype occurred a few times. J is TRBJ1-1 and V is TRBV12-5, with 7 bases matching TRBD1. The CDR3 runs to 12 residues. Per germline, CDR1 LGHNT and CDR2 FRNRAP. V lost 5 bases to trimming and J lost 9 bases; unmatched junction nucleotides: 6. The CDR3: CASGPGQYKAFF. The CDR3 DNA reads as TGTGCTAGTGGTCCGGGACAGTACAAAGCTTTCTTT.

This clonotype was counted only a few times. The junction and the germline gene differ at one end; a read error may be behind it. The chain combines TRBV13 with TRBJ1-1; 7 nucleotides match TRBD1. The CDR3 loop spans 16 amino acids. Looked up from germline, CDR1 is PRHDT and CDR2 is FYEKMQ (reference sequence). CDR3 nucleotide sequence: TGTGCCAGCAGCCTAGGAAACGTCCACAGGGGCACTGAAGCTTTCTTT. It yields the protein CASSLGNVHRGTEAFF.

The V call is TRBV12-3 or TRBV12-4, the J call TRBJ1-2, with D possibly being TRBD1 (6 bases). This CDR3 has 11 residues. V gave up 4 bases and J gave up 6 bases, with 6 bases separating them. The CDR3 DNA follows: TGTGCCAGCAGTTCAGGGGATGGCTACACCTTC. This translates into CASSSGDGYTF.

The chain carries TRBV7-6 and TRBJ2-2; the match to TRBD2 covers 8 bases. Trimming took 5 bases from V and 3 from J; bases not matched to a gene: 8. The CDR3 extends over 16 amino acids. CDR1 and CDR2 from the germline V gene are SGHVS and FNYEAQ. The CDR3 sequence: CASSTTSESHTGELFF. CDR3 bases: TGTGCCAGCAGCACGACTAGCGAGAGTCACACCGGGGAGCTGTTTTTT.